The rows below give T cell receptor beta chains drawn from one sample of a study of control samples from healthy donors and cancer patients. Method: immunoSEQ multiplex PCR; TCRdb's copy keeps in-frame clones and lacks some. The sample consists of some 130,000 clones, around 93% of them appearing once. Specimen: blood. The source of these receptors is a man younger than 35 in good health. Each CDR3 is given with its conserved first and last residue. A D gene is named only where the DNA matches it firmly. A clone size is listed for some rows: how often the clone was seen (once, few, many), or a class if it is expanded.

clone_size: once; d_call: TRBD1; v_call: TRBV3-1/TRBV3-2; j_call: TRBJ2-7; cdr3_aa: CASRRTGRPYEQYF; cdr3_nt: TGTGCCAGCAGGCGGACAGGGAGGCCCTACGAGCAGTACTTC
clone_size: NA; d_call: TRBD1; v_call: TRBV10-1; j_call: TRBJ2-1; cdr3_aa: CASSEITGGADNEQFF; cdr3_nt: TGCGCCAGCAGTGAGATTACAGGGGGCGCGGACAATGAGCAGTTCTTC
clone_size: NA; d_call: NA; v_call: TRBV11-2; j_call: TRBJ1-6; cdr3_aa: CASSFRARRENSPLHF; cdr3_nt: TGTGCCAGCAGCTTTCGGGCACGGCGGGAGAATTCACCCCTCCACTTT
clone_size: NA; d_call: NA; v_call: TRBV2; j_call: TRBJ2-7; cdr3_aa: CASSEAAGSEQYF; cdr3_nt: TGTGCCAGCAGTGAAGCGGCAGGGAGCGAGCAGTACTTC
clone_size: NA; d_call: NA; v_call: TRBV27; j_call: TRBJ1-1; cdr3_aa: CASSFSQGSTEAFF; cdr3_nt: TGTGCCAGCAGTTTCAGCCAGGGGTCCACTGAAGCTTTCTTT
clone_size: NA; d_call: NA; v_call: TRBV19; j_call: TRBJ2-7; cdr3_aa: CASSITGTAYEQYF; cdr3_nt: TGTGCCAGTAGTATTACCGGGACCGCCTACGAGCAGTACTTC
clone_size: NA; d_call: NA; v_call: TRBV6-1; j_call: TRBJ1-2; cdr3_aa: CASSEATGRGYTF; cdr3_nt: TGTGCCAGCAGTGAAGCTACAGGTAGAGGCTACACCTTC
clone_size: NA; d_call: NA; v_call: TRBV18; j_call: TRBJ1-3; cdr3_aa: CASSPTQTSGNTIYF; cdr3_nt: TGTGCCAGCTCCCCCACCCAGACCTCTGGAAACACCATATATTTT
clone_size: NA; d_call: NA; v_call: TRBV25-1; j_call: TRBJ1-3; cdr3_aa: CASSEFIGGAGNTIYF; cdr3_nt: TGTGCCAGCAGTGAATTTATCGGGGGGGCTGGAAACACCATATATTTT
clone_size: few; d_call: NA; v_call: TRBV18; j_call: TRBJ1-2; cdr3_aa: CASSPEKDYGYTF; cdr3_nt: TGTGCCAGCTCACCGGAGAAAGACTATGGCTACACCTTC
clone_size: NA; d_call: NA; v_call: TRBV25-1; j_call: TRBJ1-5; cdr3_aa: CASSELSGPQHF; cdr3_nt: NA
clone_size: NA; d_call: TRBD2; v_call: TRBV5-1; j_call: TRBJ2-5; cdr3_aa: CASSLGLAGGHRETQYF; cdr3_nt: TGCGCCAGCAGCTTGGGACTAGCGGGGGGCCACAGAGAGACCCAGTACTTC
clone_size: NA; d_call: NA; v_call: TRBV7-9; j_call: TRBJ1-4; cdr3_aa: CASSLDRLTNEKLFF; cdr3_nt: TGTGCCAGCAGCTTAGACAGGCTCACTAATGAAAAACTGTTTTTT
clone_size: once; d_call: NA; v_call: TRBV5-4; j_call: TRBJ1-3; cdr3_aa: CASSLAASSGNTIYF; cdr3_nt: TGTGCCAGCAGCTTGGCTGCTAGCTCTGGAAACACCATATATTTT
clone_size: NA; d_call: NA; v_call: TRBV4-1; j_call: TRBJ2-5; cdr3_aa: CASSLLTGTTVETQYF; cdr3_nt: TGCGCCAGCAGCCTTCTCACCGGGACAACTGTCGAGACCCAGTACTTC
clone_size: NA; d_call: TRBD2; v_call: TRBV2; j_call: TRBJ2-1; cdr3_aa: CASSGTSGGGPYNEQFF; cdr3_nt: TGTGCCAGCAGCGGGACTAGCGGGGGTGGGCCCTACAATGAGCAGTTCTTC
clone_size: NA; d_call: NA; v_call: TRBV27; j_call: TRBJ1-1; cdr3_aa: CASSLYQGNTEAFF; cdr3_nt: TGTGCCAGCAGTTTATACCAGGGCAACACTGAAGCTTTCTTT
clone_size: NA; d_call: NA; v_call: TRBV3-1/TRBV3-2; j_call: TRBJ1-1; cdr3_aa: CASSQRGAGTEAFF; cdr3_nt: TGTGCCAGCAGCCAAAGGGGGGCCGGCACTGAAGCTTTCTTT
clone_size: NA; d_call: TRBD1; v_call: TRBV5-1; j_call: TRBJ1-5; cdr3_aa: CASSLGTGGQPQHF; cdr3_nt: TGCGCCAGCAGCTTGGGAACAGGGGGTCAGCCCCAGCATTTT
clone_size: once; d_call: TRBD1; v_call: TRBV5-5; j_call: TRBJ2-5; cdr3_aa: CASSLQGAQETQYF; cdr3_nt: TGTGCCAGCAGCTTACAGGGGGCACAAGAGACCCAGTACTTC
clone_size: NA; d_call: NA; v_call: TRBV6-4; j_call: TRBJ1-4; cdr3_aa: CASSDTRTYSDEKLFF; cdr3_nt: TGTGCCAGCAGTGACACCCGGACATACTCGGACGAAAAACTGTTTTTT
clone_size: NA; d_call: NA; v_call: TRBV6-4; j_call: TRBJ2-1; cdr3_aa: CASSETDDSYNEQFF; cdr3_nt: TGTGCCAGCAGTGAGACGGATGACTCCTACAATGAGCAGTTCTTC
clone_size: NA; d_call: NA; v_call: TRBV6-2/TRBV6-3; j_call: TRBJ2-2; cdr3_aa: CASSYVETGELFF; cdr3_nt: TGTGCCAGCAGTTACGTCGAGACGGGGGAGCTGTTTTTT
clone_size: NA; d_call: NA; v_call: TRBV29-1; j_call: TRBJ1-3; cdr3_aa: CSVVGKENTIYF; cdr3_nt: TGCAGCGTTGTGGGGAAGGAAAACACCATATATTTT
clone_size: NA; d_call: NA; v_call: TRBV2; j_call: TRBJ1-2; cdr3_aa: CASRDFGFPNYGYTF; cdr3_nt: TGTGCCAGCAGGGACTTCGGGTTTCCTAACTATGGCTACACCTTC
clone_size: NA; d_call: NA; v_call: TRBV7-8; j_call: TRBJ1-6; cdr3_aa: CASSRGRVSSYNSPLHF; cdr3_nt: TGTGCCAGCAGCCGCGGGCGGGTGAGCTCCTATAATTCACCCCTCCACTTT
clone_size: NA; d_call: NA; v_call: TRBV12-3/TRBV12-4; j_call: TRBJ2-3; cdr3_aa: CASSHGGLGTQYF; cdr3_nt: TGTGCCAGCAGTCATGGGGGGCTCGGTACGCAGTATTTT
clone_size: few; d_call: NA; v_call: TRBV18; j_call: TRBJ2-5; cdr3_aa: CASSLRQKETQYF; cdr3_nt: TGTGCCAGCTCACTACGACAGAAAGAGACCCAGTACTTC
clone_size: NA; d_call: NA; v_call: TRBV29-1; j_call: TRBJ2-7; cdr3_aa: CSVMGTDSGYEQYF; cdr3_nt: TGCAGCGTGATGGGGACGGACTCTGGCTACGAGCAGTACTTC
clone_size: NA; d_call: NA; v_call: TRBV18; j_call: TRBJ2-3; cdr3_aa: CASSPRHRVSTDTQYF; cdr3_nt: TGTGCCAGCTCACCCCGGCACAGGGTATCAACAGATACGCAGTATTTT
clone_size: NA; d_call: NA; v_call: TRBV4-1; j_call: TRBJ2-5; cdr3_aa: CASSPSRAQDQETQYF; cdr3_nt: TGCGCCAGCAGCCCTTCCCGAGCACAGGATCAAGAGACCCAGTACTTC
clone_size: once; d_call: NA; v_call: TRBV21-1; j_call: TRBJ1-2; cdr3_aa: CAIPDRGGSGYTF; cdr3_nt: TGTGCCATCCCGGACAGGGGTGGGAGCGGCTACACCTTC
clone_size: NA; d_call: NA; v_call: TRBV6-1; j_call: TRBJ1-4; cdr3_aa: CASSEQGTNEKLFF; cdr3_nt: TGTGCCAGCAGTGAACAGGGGACTAATGAAAAACTGTTTTTT
clone_size: NA; d_call: NA; v_call: TRBV4-1; j_call: TRBJ1-5; cdr3_aa: CASSQGGGSGQPQHF; cdr3_nt: TGCGCCAGCAGCCAAGGGGGAGGGTCGGGTCAGCCCCAGCATTTT
clone_size: NA; d_call: NA; v_call: TRBV6-2/TRBV6-3; j_call: TRBJ1-2; cdr3_aa: CASSRTGTAYTF; cdr3_nt: TGTGCCAGCAGTAGAACAGGGACCGCATACACCTTC
clone_size: NA; d_call: NA; v_call: TRBV5-1; j_call: TRBJ1-6; cdr3_aa: CASSLEGGLYNSPLHF; cdr3_nt: TGCGCCAGCAGCTTAGAGGGGGGCCTTTATAATTCACCCCTCCACTTT
clone_size: NA; d_call: NA; v_call: TRBV2; j_call: TRBJ2-7; cdr3_aa: CASNQGIAGEQYF; cdr3_nt: TGTGCCAGCAATCAGGGGATAGCCGGCGAGCAGTACTTC
clone_size: NA; d_call: TRBD1; v_call: TRBV7-9; j_call: TRBJ1-4; cdr3_aa: CASSLGGDRQNEKLFF; cdr3_nt: TGTGCCAGCAGCTTAGGTGGGGACAGACAAAATGAAAAACTGTTTTTT
clone_size: NA; d_call: TRBD2; v_call: TRBV5-1; j_call: TRBJ2-1; cdr3_aa: CASSPTSGGPHNEQFF; cdr3_nt: TGCGCCAGCAGCCCAACTAGCGGGGGGCCCCACAATGAGCAGTTCTTC
clone_size: NA; d_call: TRBD2; v_call: TRBV7-9; j_call: TRBJ2-1; cdr3_aa: CASSSTSGGADEQFF; cdr3_nt: TGTGCCAGCAGCTCCACTAGCGGGGGGGCCGATGAGCAGTTCTTC
clone_size: once; d_call: NA; v_call: TRBV7-8; j_call: TRBJ2-1; cdr3_aa: CASSLGLAVFDEQFF; cdr3_nt: TGTGCCAGCAGCTTAGGATTGGCAGTTTTCGATGAGCAGTTCTTC
clone_size: NA; d_call: TRBD2; v_call: TRBV5-4; j_call: TRBJ2-5; cdr3_aa: CASSSPRASGGARETQYF; cdr3_nt: TGTGCCAGCAGCTCCCCGCGCGCTAGCGGGGGGGCCCGGGAGACCCAGTACTTC
clone_size: NA; d_call: TRBD1; v_call: TRBV7-8; j_call: TRBJ1-6; cdr3_aa: CASSLARGRHSPLHF; cdr3_nt: TGTGCCAGCAGCTTAGCCAGGGGGCGTCATTCACCCCTCCACTTT
clone_size: NA; d_call: NA; v_call: TRBV7-9; j_call: TRBJ1-1; cdr3_aa: CATTIGGNTEAFF; cdr3_nt: TGTGCCACTACAATCGGGGGTAACACTGAAGCTTTCTTT
clone_size: NA; d_call: NA; v_call: TRBV5-4; j_call: TRBJ2-1; cdr3_aa: CASSLPGTPYNEQFF; cdr3_nt: TGTGCCAGCAGTTTACCCGGGACACCTTACAATGAGCAGTTCTTC
clone_size: NA; d_call: NA; v_call: TRBV3-1/TRBV3-2; j_call: TRBJ2-5; cdr3_aa: CASSQALTQETQYF; cdr3_nt: TGTGCCAGCAGCCAAGCCCTAACGCAAGAGACCCAGTACTTC
clone_size: NA; d_call: NA; v_call: TRBV2; j_call: TRBJ1-2; cdr3_aa: CASSEAQGGRVGYTF; cdr3_nt: TGTGCCAGCAGTGAAGCGCAAGGGGGAAGAGTGGGCTACACCTTC
clone_size: few; d_call: NA; v_call: TRBV2; j_call: TRBJ2-7; cdr3_aa: CASSGGIGSYEQYF; cdr3_nt: TGTGCCAGCAGTGGGGGGATCGGCTCCTACGAGCAGTACTTC
clone_size: NA; d_call: NA; v_call: TRBV20-1; j_call: TRBJ1-4; cdr3_aa: CSAREQEKLFF; cdr3_nt: TGCAGTGCTCGAGAACAGGAAAAACTGTTTTTT
clone_size: NA; d_call: TRBD2; v_call: TRBV5-8; j_call: TRBJ2-5; cdr3_aa: CASSLVSGGGETQYF; cdr3_nt: TGTGCCAGCAGCTTGGTTAGCGGGGGGGGAGAGACCCAGTACTTC